This is a list of T cell receptor beta chains from one sample in a study of blood T cell repertoires in COVID-19. Method: immunoSEQ multiplex PCR; TCRdb's copy keeps in-frame clones and lacks some. This sample has about 260,000 clones, with over 70% found just once. The sequencing sample was made of peripheral blood. These receptors were taken from a human donor in a cohort sampled during active COVID-19. CDR3s include the opening cysteine and the closing phenylalanine or tryptophan. Each record gives: J gene, clone size, D gene, V gene, CDR3 protein, CDR3 DNA. The D gene is left open where the match is weak. Part of the rows lack a size; the others show once, few, many or a class for expanded clones.

J gene: TRBJ2-5; clone size: few; D gene: TRBD2; V gene: TRBV7-8; CDR3 protein: CASRQTARLAGDPQETQYF; CDR3 DNA: TGTGCCAGCAGACAAACCGCCAGACTAGCGGGGGACCCACAAGAGACCCAGTACTTC
J gene: TRBJ2-1; clone size: NA; D gene: TRBD2; V gene: TRBV6-1; CDR3 protein: CASKVPSGESGEQFF; CDR3 DNA: TGTGCCAGCAAGGTCCCTAGCGGGGAATCAGGTGAGCAGTTCTTC
J gene: TRBJ2-3; clone size: NA; D gene: NA; V gene: TRBV6-1; CDR3 protein: CASSEARWGGRTDTQYF; CDR3 DNA: TGTGCCAGCAGTGAAGCGAGGTGGGGGGGGCGCACAGATACGCAGTATTTT
J gene: TRBJ1-6; clone size: few; D gene: TRBD1; V gene: TRBV10-1; CDR3 protein: CASSRDRVNSPLHF; CDR3 DNA: TGCGCCAGCAGCCGGGACAGGGTGAATTCACCCCTCCACTTT
J gene: TRBJ2-1; clone size: NA; D gene: NA; V gene: TRBV27; CDR3 protein: CASSFKGNEQFF; CDR3 DNA: TGTGCCAGCAGTTTTAAGGGGAATGAGCAGTTCTTC
J gene: TRBJ1-1; clone size: NA; D gene: TRBD1; V gene: TRBV4-1; CDR3 protein: CASSRSAGGGTEAFF; CDR3 DNA: TGCGCCAGCAGCCGAAGCGCAGGGGGCGGCACTGAAGCTTTCTTT
J gene: TRBJ2-1; clone size: NA; D gene: NA; V gene: TRBV18; CDR3 protein: CASSEQGYNEQFF; CDR3 DNA: TGTGCCAGCTCAGAACAGGGCTACAATGAGCAGTTCTTC
J gene: TRBJ2-3; clone size: NA; D gene: NA; V gene: TRBV5-4; CDR3 protein: CASSTSSTDTQYF; CDR3 DNA: TGTGCCAGCAGCACATCTAGCACAGATACGCAGTATTTT
J gene: TRBJ2-3; clone size: few; D gene: TRBD1; V gene: TRBV6-4; CDR3 protein: CASRMRDRGVADTQYF; CDR3 DNA: TGTGCCAGCAGGATGCGAGACAGGGGGGTCGCAGATACGCAGTATTTT
J gene: TRBJ2-7; clone size: NA; D gene: TRBD2; V gene: TRBV5-4; CDR3 protein: CASSLAGAGGAYEQYF; CDR3 DNA: TGTGCCAGCAGCTTGGCCGGGGCGGGGGGTGCCTACGAGCAGTACTTC
J gene: TRBJ1-2; clone size: NA; D gene: TRBD1; V gene: TRBV9; CDR3 protein: CASSPSTGTGSYGYTF; CDR3 DNA: TGTGCCAGCAGCCCCTCGACCGGGACAGGGTCCTATGGCTACACCTTC
J gene: TRBJ2-7; clone size: NA; D gene: NA; V gene: TRBV10-2; CDR3 protein: CASRQGSSYEQYF; CDR3 DNA: TGCGCCAGCAGACAAGGGAGCTCCTACGAGCAGTACTTC
J gene: TRBJ2-5; clone size: NA; D gene: TRBD1; V gene: TRBV7-6; CDR3 protein: CASSRGQGAYQETQYF; CDR3 DNA: TGTGCCAGCAGCCGAGGACAGGGGGCCTACCAAGAGACCCAGTACTTC
J gene: TRBJ1-2; clone size: NA; D gene: NA; V gene: TRBV11-2; CDR3 protein: CASSQGLTPSGGYTF; CDR3 DNA: TGTGCCAGCAGCCAGGGTCTGACGCCGTCGGGTGGCTACACCTTC
J gene: TRBJ1-3; clone size: NA; D gene: TRBD1; V gene: TRBV3-1/TRBV3-2; CDR3 protein: CASSRVTGGSGNTIYF; CDR3 DNA: TGTGCCAGCAGCCGCGTCACAGGGGGCTCTGGAAACACCATATATTTT
J gene: TRBJ2-1; clone size: many; D gene: NA; V gene: TRBV15; CDR3 protein: CATSPGVLYNEQFF; CDR3 DNA: TGTGCCACCAGCCCGGGAGTACTCTACAATGAGCAGTTCTTC
J gene: TRBJ2-3; clone size: NA; D gene: TRBD2; V gene: TRBV19; CDR3 protein: CASSMKGVGGRPTDTQYF; CDR3 DNA: TGTGCCAGTAGTATGAAAGGGGTGGGCGGGAGGCCCACAGATACGCAGTATTTT
J gene: TRBJ2-7; clone size: few; D gene: TRBD2; V gene: TRBV12-5; CDR3 protein: CASGLSPSGRSSYEQYF; CDR3 DNA: TGTGCTAGTGGTTTGAGCCCTAGCGGGAGAAGCTCCTACGAGCAGTACTTC
J gene: TRBJ2-1; clone size: once; D gene: TRBD2; V gene: TRBV2; CDR3 protein: CASSSLSGRAFNEQFF; CDR3 DNA: TGTGCCAGCAGTTCCCTTAGCGGGAGGGCCTTCAATGAGCAGTTCTTC
J gene: TRBJ2-7; clone size: NA; D gene: NA; V gene: TRBV28; CDR3 protein: CASSRVLYEQYF; CDR3 DNA: TGTGCCAGCAGTCGGGTCCTCTACGAGCAGTACTTC
J gene: TRBJ1-1; clone size: NA; D gene: TRBD1; V gene: TRBV28; CDR3 protein: CASSIRTGNTEAFF; CDR3 DNA: TGTGCCAGCAGTATCCGGACAGGTAACACTGAAGCTTTCTTT
J gene: TRBJ1-1; clone size: NA; D gene: NA; V gene: TRBV3-1/TRBV3-2; CDR3 protein: CASNSGGEAFF; CDR3 DNA: TGTGCCAGCAATTCCGGGGGGGAAGCTTTCTTT
J gene: TRBJ2-7; clone size: NA; D gene: TRBD2; V gene: TRBV6-2/TRBV6-3; CDR3 protein: CASSYPGGEQYF; CDR3 DNA: TGTGCCAGCAGTTACCCGGGAGGCGAGCAGTACTTC
J gene: TRBJ1-3; clone size: NA; D gene: NA; V gene: TRBV6-2/TRBV6-3; CDR3 protein: CASSLDARSGNTIYF; CDR3 DNA: TGTGCCAGCAGTCTAGACGCCCGCTCTGGAAACACCATATATTTT
J gene: TRBJ2-1; clone size: NA; D gene: NA; V gene: TRBV7-2; CDR3 protein: CASSLAGSHEQFF; CDR3 DNA: TGTGCCAGCAGCTTAGCCGGGAGTCATGAGCAGTTCTTC
J gene: TRBJ1-2; clone size: NA; D gene: TRBD1; V gene: TRBV2; CDR3 protein: CASTLGQAANYGYTF; CDR3 DNA: TGTGCCAGCACACTCGGACAGGCCGCTAACTATGGCTACACCTTC
J gene: TRBJ2-7; clone size: NA; D gene: TRBD1; V gene: TRBV6-2/TRBV6-3; CDR3 protein: CASSYSGTGGFYEQYF; CDR3 DNA: TGTGCCAGCAGTTACTCAGGGACAGGGGGTTTCTACGAGCAGTACTTC
J gene: TRBJ2-3; clone size: NA; D gene: NA; V gene: TRBV6-2/TRBV6-3; CDR3 protein: CASSFTGSSTDTQYF; CDR3 DNA: TGTGCCAGCAGTTTCACGGGAAGTAGCACAGATACGCAGTATTTT
J gene: TRBJ2-7; clone size: few; D gene: TRBD2; V gene: TRBV9; CDR3 protein: CASSVTSGSYEQYF; CDR3 DNA: TGTGCCAGCAGCGTGACTAGCGGGAGCTACGAGCAGTACTTC
J gene: TRBJ2-5; clone size: NA; D gene: NA; V gene: TRBV19; CDR3 protein: CASSSDVGGETQYF; CDR3 DNA: TGTGCCAGTAGTTCGGATGTGGGAGGAGAGACCCAGTACTTC
J gene: TRBJ2-5; clone size: NA; D gene: TRBD1; V gene: TRBV7-2; CDR3 protein: CASSSQIRGFQETQYF; CDR3 DNA: TGTGCCAGCAGCTCGCAAATCAGGGGGTTCCAAGAGACCCAGTACTTC
J gene: TRBJ2-1; clone size: NA; D gene: TRBD2; V gene: TRBV4-1; CDR3 protein: CASSQLQGQGSGGNEQFF; CDR3 DNA: TGCGCCAGCAGCCAACTACAAGGGCAGGGTAGCGGGGGAAATGAGCAGTTCTTC
J gene: TRBJ1-1; clone size: NA; D gene: NA; V gene: TRBV6-6; CDR3 protein: CASSWGQRQSEAFF; CDR3 DNA: TGTGCCAGCAGTTGGGGCCAAAGACAGTCTGAAGCTTTCTTT
J gene: TRBJ1-2; clone size: NA; D gene: TRBD1; V gene: TRBV2; CDR3 protein: CASSGLRTGLRGYTF; CDR3 DNA: TGTGCCAGCAGTGGTCTGAGGACAGGGTTGAGAGGCTACACCTTC
J gene: TRBJ2-7; clone size: NA; D gene: NA; V gene: TRBV3-1/TRBV3-2; CDR3 protein: CASSQGPYEQYF; CDR3 DNA: TGTGCCAGCAGCCAGGGGCCCTACGAGCAGTACTTC
J gene: TRBJ2-7; clone size: once; D gene: NA; V gene: TRBV28; CDR3 protein: CATRGGEDYEQYF; CDR3 DNA: TGTGCCACCAGGGGCGGGGAGGATTACGAGCAGTACTTC
J gene: TRBJ2-1; clone size: NA; D gene: TRBD1; V gene: TRBV19; CDR3 protein: CASSYRGATYNEQFF; CDR3 DNA: TGTGCCAGTAGTTACAGGGGGGCTACGTACAATGAGCAGTTCTTC
J gene: TRBJ2-1; clone size: NA; D gene: TRBD1; V gene: TRBV6-1; CDR3 protein: CASSEPGRGLGEQFF; CDR3 DNA: TGTGCCAGCAGTGAACCGGGCAGGGGGCTTGGTGAGCAGTTCTTC
J gene: TRBJ1-5; clone size: NA; D gene: NA; V gene: TRBV11-2; CDR3 protein: CASSPDGIQPQHF; CDR3 DNA: TGTGCCAGCAGTCCCGACGGGATCCAGCCCCAGCATTTT
J gene: TRBJ1-1; clone size: NA; D gene: NA; V gene: TRBV6-2/TRBV6-3; CDR3 protein: CASSYPHPGNTEAFF; CDR3 DNA: TGTGCCAGCAGTTACCCACACCCGGGGAACACTGAAGCTTTCTTT
J gene: TRBJ2-7; clone size: NA; D gene: TRBD1; V gene: TRBV20-1; CDR3 protein: CSASRDRGGHHTYEQYF; CDR3 DNA: TGCAGTGCTAGTAGAGACAGGGGGGGTCACCACACCTACGAGCAGTACTTC
J gene: TRBJ2-2; clone size: NA; D gene: NA; V gene: TRBV7-9; CDR3 protein: CASSFGPNTGELFF; CDR3 DNA: TGTGCCAGCAGCTTTGGGCCGAACACCGGGGAGCTGTTTTTT
J gene: TRBJ1-2; clone size: NA; D gene: NA; V gene: TRBV19; CDR3 protein: CASSIGRGNYGYTF; CDR3 DNA: TGTGCCAGTAGTATCGGCAGGGGAAACTATGGCTACACCTTC
J gene: TRBJ2-7; clone size: once; D gene: NA; V gene: TRBV28; CDR3 protein: CATSGTPSYEQYF; CDR3 DNA: TGTGCCACCTCCGGGACACCTTCCTACGAGCAGTACTTC
J gene: TRBJ1-2; clone size: once; D gene: NA; V gene: TRBV20-1; CDR3 protein: CSASKGGQYYGYTF; CDR3 DNA: TGCAGTGCTAGTAAAGGCGGACAGTACTATGGCTACACCTTC
J gene: TRBJ1-2; clone size: NA; D gene: NA; V gene: TRBV6-1; CDR3 protein: CASSDDATRDRYTF; CDR3 DNA: TGTGCCAGCAGTGATGATGCCACTCGAGATCGCTACACCTTC
J gene: TRBJ1-2; clone size: once; D gene: NA; V gene: TRBV6-5; CDR3 protein: CASKQTGLGYGYTF; CDR3 DNA: TGTGCCAGCAAACAAACAGGGTTGGGCTATGGCTACACCTTC
J gene: TRBJ2-2; clone size: NA; D gene: NA; V gene: TRBV9; CDR3 protein: CASSVVPGADTGELFF; CDR3 DNA: TGTGCCAGCAGCGTAGTACCAGGGGCGGACACCGGGGAGCTGTTTTTT
J gene: TRBJ1-5; clone size: once; D gene: TRBD1; V gene: TRBV3-1/TRBV3-2; CDR3 protein: CASSTDRGGNQPQHF; CDR3 DNA: TGTGCCAGCAGCACCGACAGGGGGGGAAATCAGCCCCAGCATTTT
J gene: TRBJ1-1; clone size: NA; D gene: TRBD1; V gene: TRBV7-2; CDR3 protein: CASSLGGQGRKNTEAFF; CDR3 DNA: TGTGCCAGCAGCTTAGGGGGACAGGGGAGGAAGAACACTGAAGCTTTCTTT
J gene: TRBJ1-2; clone size: NA; D gene: NA; V gene: TRBV6-2/TRBV6-3; CDR3 protein: CASRPAGAGNYGYTF; CDR3 DNA: TGTGCCAGCCGCCCTGCGGGGGCGGGGAACTATGGCTACACCTTC
J gene: TRBJ1-1; clone size: few; D gene: NA; V gene: TRBV7-3; CDR3 protein: CASSLDTNTEAFF; CDR3 DNA: TGTGCCAGCAGCCTAGATACGAACACTGAAGCTTTCTTT
J gene: TRBJ2-1; clone size: NA; D gene: TRBD1; V gene: TRBV5-8; CDR3 protein: CASSEYRGSNNEQFF; CDR3 DNA: TGTGCCAGCAGCGAGTACAGGGGGTCCAACAATGAGCAGTTCTTC
J gene: TRBJ2-5; clone size: once; D gene: TRBD1; V gene: TRBV6-5; CDR3 protein: CASSYATGVRGTQYF; CDR3 DNA: TGTGCCAGCAGTTACGCCACAGGGGTCCGGGGGACCCAGTACTTC
J gene: TRBJ2-7; clone size: NA; D gene: NA; V gene: TRBV29-1; CDR3 protein: CSVGGAYEQYF; CDR3 DNA: TGCAGCGTGGGCGGAGCCTACGAGCAGTACTTC
J gene: TRBJ1-1; clone size: NA; D gene: NA; V gene: TRBV19; CDR3 protein: CASPPDSHTEAFF; CDR3 DNA: TGTGCCAGCCCCCCGGACAGCCACACTGAAGCTTTCTTT
J gene: TRBJ1-5; clone size: NA; D gene: NA; V gene: TRBV6-5; CDR3 protein: CASSARGITQPQHF; CDR3 DNA: TGTGCCAGCAGCGCTAGGGGGATTACCCAGCCCCAGCATTTT
J gene: TRBJ2-7; clone size: NA; D gene: NA; V gene: TRBV6-4; CDR3 protein: CASSPSAGSPYEQYF; CDR3 DNA: TGTGCCAGCAGCCCCTCTGCGGGCTCGCCCTACGAGCAGTACTTC
J gene: TRBJ2-1; clone size: NA; D gene: NA; V gene: TRBV21-1; CDR3 protein: CASSKACPPGQGGLYNEQFF; CDR3 DNA: TGTGCCAGCAGCAAAGCGTGTCCCCCGGGACAGGGAGGCCTGTACAATGAGCAGTTCTTC
J gene: TRBJ2-5; clone size: NA; D gene: TRBD1; V gene: TRBV11-1; CDR3 protein: CASSLPRTGGGETQYF; CDR3 DNA: TGTGCCAGCAGCCTCCCCCGGACAGGGGGTGGGGAGACCCAGTACTTC